This TCR beta chain comes out of a study of cytomegalovirus exposure and HLA in healthy donors. Study information: As released early, the data held some 80 million unique TCRs from HLA-typed donors.

Points from the study as a whole: Follow-up analysis later connected one missense variant in DCLRE1C with trimming of TCR beta V- and J-genes.

A note on this clone: Its specificity is unknown.

The CDR3 contains 16 residues. V dropped 0 bases and J dropped 0 bases, with 11 bases sitting between them. The germline V gene has CDR1 LNHNV and CDR2 YYDKDF (reference sequence). In the PCR, 60 Vbeta and 13 Jbeta primers were used. The repertoire was sequenced with immunoSEQ multiplex PCR; TCRdb's copy has only in-frame clones and lacks some. The sample shows about 82,000 clones, roughly 67% of them seen only once. This receptor was identified in a woman in her forties or fifties in good health and CMV-seropositive. The sequenced material came from PBMCs. The V gene is TRBV15, the J gene TRBJ1-1; D might be TRBD1 (6 bases). As DNA, the CDR3 is TGTGCCACCAGCAGAGAAAGACAGGCTATGAACACTGAAGCTTTCTTT. It is translated as CATSRERQAMNTEAFF.